The 22 T cell receptor beta chains given below trace back to one sample, sequenced in a study of graft-versus-host responses after intestinal transplantation. Which antigens these TCRs recognize remains unknown. Here immunoSEQ multiplex PCR was the method, and the copy in TCRdb shows in-frame clones only, minus some. Of 99,000 or so clones listed, 85% to 95% were seen once; the top ten hold approximately 0.064%. Sequencing was performed on unstimulated CD8+ T cells sorted from spleen or lymph node cells, taken before transplant. Receptors originate from a human donor who was the organ donor for an intestinal transplant.

Written as DNA, the CDR3 is TGTGCCAGCAGTTTCAACAGTTTACAGCCCCAGCATTTT. It codes for CASSFNSLQPQHF. The chain uses TRBV28 and TRBJ1-5; D gene ambiguous. With 3 bases removed from V and 7 bases from J, the gap between germline ends came to 10 bases. The CDR3 has 13 amino acids. Germline values: CDR1 MDHEN, CDR2 SYDVKM.

This chain uses TRBV10-3 with TRBJ2-5; 8 bases line up with TRBD2. From germline, CDR1 is ENHRY and CDR2 SYGVKD. The CDR3 spans 16 residues. Trimming at V came to 0 bases and at J to 7 bases, leaving 10 bases not matched to a gene. The CDR3 protein is CAISESTGGPQSTQYF. The CDR3 nucleotides read TGTGCCATCAGTGAGTCGACGGGGGGGCCGCAGTCGACCCAGTACTTC.

This clone was picked up one time. The chain has TRBV5-4 and TRBJ1-2; no clear D. Deletions cut 0 bases from V and 5 bases from J, with 14 bases between. This CDR3 has 15 residues. Germline-derived CDR1 and CDR2 are SGHNT and YYREEE (reference sequence). CDR3 sequence (DNA): TGTGCCAGCAGCTTGGCCAGCGGCAGGCCTTATGGCTACACCTTC. It is translated as CASSLASGRPYGYTF.

The chain employs TRBV5-1 and TRBJ2-7, with TRBD1 as a possible D gene (9 bases). The V end lost 0 bases, the J end lost 5 bases, and 15 bases lay between the germline ends. This CDR3 comprises 15 residues. Per germline, CDR1 SGHRS and CDR2 YFSETQ. In DNA form, the CDR3 reads TGCGCCAGCAGCTTGGCGGGGGGGACAGGGAACGAGCAGTACTTC. Translated, it gives CASSLAGGTGNEQYF.

The chain employs TRBV9 and TRBJ2-7; no clear D. V was trimmed by 5 bases and J by 3 bases, leaving 9 bases between them. The germline gives CDR1 SGDLS, CDR2 YYNGEE. The CDR3 sequence is 12 residues long. The CDR3 loop reads CASRDLSYEQYF. The CDR3 DNA reads as TGTGCCAGCAGAGATCTTAGCTACGAGCAGTACTTC.

The chain uses TRBV28 and TRBJ2-3; D may be TRBD1 (5 bases). The CDR3 spans 14 residues. Trimming removed 5 bases at V and 0 bases at J, with 9 bases between. Germline lookup yields CDR1 MDHEN and CDR2 SYDVKM. CDR3 protein: CASSLRGSTDTQYF. DNA for the CDR3: TGTGCCAGCAGTCTTAGGGGAAGCACAGATACGCAGTATTTT.

The chain carries TRBV7-6 and TRBJ2-1; 12 positions match TRBD2. This CDR3 comprises 17 residues. Germline trimming cut 2 bases from V and 7 bases from J; bases unmatched to any gene: 9. The V gene's germline CDR1 is SGHVS and CDR2 FNYEAQ. The CDR3 loop is CASSLHQGLAGKNEQFF. CDR3 bases: TGTGCCAGCAGCTTACACCAAGGACTAGCGGGAAAAAATGAGCAGTTCTTC. Variable domain in full (rest from reference TRBV7-6 and TRBJ2-1): GAGVSQSPRYKVTKRGQDVALRCDPISGHVSLYWYRQALGQGPEFLTYFNYEAQQDKSGLPNDRFSAERPEGSISTLTIQRTEQRDSAMYRCASSLHQGLAGKNEQFFGPGTRLTVL.

The CDR3 sequence is CASSLWASGSGETQYF. CDR3 DNA: TGTGCCAGCAGTTTATGGGCTAGCGGGAGCGGGGAGACCCAGTACTTC. This sequence joins TRBV28 and TRBJ2-5, with 10 bases matching TRBD2. The CDR3 loop spans 16 amino acids. With 0 bases clipped from V and 5 bases from J, the junction kept 6 bases outside the gene matches. Germline V gene sequence: CDR1 MDHEN, CDR2 SYDVKM. The full variable domain, completed using reference TRBV28 and TRBJ2-5, is DVKVTQSSRYLVKRTGEKVFLECVQDMDHENMFWYRQDPGLGLRLIYFSYDVKMKEKGDIPEGYSVSREKKERFSLILESASTNQTSMYLCASSLWASGSGETQYFGPGTRLLVL.

The rearrangement links TRBV6-1 to TRBJ2-7; 9 positions match TRBD2. Per germline, CDR1 MNHNS and CDR2 SASEGT. Trimming took 5 bases from V and 6 from J; bases not matched to a gene: 11. The CDR3 runs 15 residues. CDR3 sequence (DNA): TGTGCCAGCAGTTCGAAGCCTAGCGGGGTAACCGAGCAGTACTTC. The encoded protein is CASSSKPSGVTEQYF.

This clone is a singleton in its sample. The genes are TRBV7-9 and TRBJ2-7; 14 nucleotides match TRBD2. Germline lookup yields CDR1 SEHNR and CDR2 FQNEAQ (reference sequence). The CDR3 sequence is 16 residues long. After removal of 4 bases from V and 0 bases from J, the junction contained 2 bases not matched to a gene. The CDR3 sequence: CASSSTSGGASYEQYF. The CDR3 coding sequence is TGTGCCAGCAGCTCGACTAGCGGGGGGGCCTCCTACGAGCAGTACTTC.

The chain couples TRBV28 to TRBJ2-2, with 9 bases matching TRBD1. V shed 3 bases and J 6 bases; nucleotides not matched to a gene: 5. Per the germline V gene, CDR1 is MDHEN and CDR2 is SYDVKM. CDR3 length: 15 amino acids. In DNA, the CDR3 is TGTGCCAGCAGTTTCGGGACAGGGTACCCCGGGGAGCTGTTTTTT. Protein product: CASSFGTGYPGELFF.

The chain links TRBV4-2 to TRBJ2-3; 13 bases line up with TRBD2. V shed 2 bases, J shed 2 bases, and the junction held 4 bases outside the gene matches. CDR1 LGHNA and CDR2 YNFKEQ come from the germline V gene. The CDR3 length is 17 residues. CDR3 DNA sequence: TGTGCCAGCAGCCAATGGACTAGCGGGGGTTCCACAGATACGCAGTATTTT. It yields the protein CASSQWTSGGSTDTQYF.

V gene TRBV11-2 combines with J gene TRBJ2-3; TRBD2 matches 8 bases. Germline-derived CDR1 and CDR2 are SGHAT and FQNNGV. The ends lost 7 bases at V and 6 bases at J; junction bases unmatched: 3. The CDR3 covers 12 residues. This CDR3 is CASTASGDTQYF. The CDR3 DNA follows: TGTGCCAGCACAGCTAGCGGGGATACGCAGTATTTT.

The chain combines TRBV11-2 with TRBJ2-7; 8 bases match TRBD2. This CDR3 is built from 17 residues. The junction had 11 bases not matched to a gene; V was cut back by 0 bases and J by 4 bases. The germline V gene encodes CDR1 SGHAT and CDR2 FQNNGV. In DNA, the CDR3 is TGTGCCAGCAGCTTAGATCAGAGTAGCGGGATAGGGTACGAGCAGTACTTC. This gives the protein CASSLDQSSGIGYEQYF.

The V gene is TRBV5-4, the J gene TRBJ2-7; perhaps TRBD2 as D (5 bases). CDR3 length equals 15 residues. V was cut by 4 bases and J by 4 bases, with 18 bases left in between. CDR1 SGHNT and CDR2 YYREEE come from the germline V gene (reference sequence). In DNA form, the CDR3 reads TGTGCCAGCAGCCACCTGGGGAGCCTGGCGTACGAGCAGTACTTC. This translates into CASSHLGSLAYEQYF. The full variable domain, completed using reference TRBV5-4 and TRBJ2-7, is ETGVTQSPTHLIKTRGQQVTLRCSSQSGHNTVSWYQQALGQGPQFIFQYYREEENGRGNFPPRFSGLQFPNYSSELNVNALELDDSALYLCASSHLGSLAYEQYFGPGTRLTVT.

The J gene is TRBJ2-5, the V gene TRBV4-1; no definite D call. V lost 0 bases to trimming and J lost 1 base, with 6 bases between them. This CDR3 region has 14 residues. The germline V gene has CDR1 MGHRA and CDR2 YSYEKL. CDR3 DNA: TGCGCCAGCAGCCAAGAGGGCAGCCAAGAGACCCAGTACTTC. Protein sequence: CASSQEGSQETQYF.

The rearrangement uses TRBV12-5 and TRBJ2-7; a possible D gene is TRBD1 (6 bases). The CDR3 sequence is 18 residues long. Germline lookup yields CDR1 LGHNT and CDR2 FRNRAP. V was pared by 3 bases and J by 4 bases, with 25 bases between. This CDR3 reads CASGFFWVDSLRLYEQYF. As DNA, the CDR3 is TGTGCTAGTGGTTTTTTCTGGGTGGACAGTCTTCGCCTTTACGAGCAGTACTTC.

The chain couples TRBV7-2 to TRBJ1-1; TRBD1 might be the D (6 bases). The V gene's germline CDR1 is SGHTA and CDR2 FQGNSA. V was trimmed by 5 bases and J by 1 base, leaving 20 bases between them. CDR3 length equals 17 residues. CDR3 residues: CASSLRDPGQQNTEAFF. The CDR3, as DNA: TGTGCCAGCAGCCTCCGAGACCCGGGACAACAGAACACTGAAGCTTTCTTT.

The chain combines TRBV28 with TRBJ2-3, with D unclear. The germline V gene encodes CDR1 MDHEN and CDR2 SYDVKM. The CDR3 runs to 19 residues. V lost 5 bases to trimming and J lost 0 bases, with 24 bases between them. The CDR3 protein is CASSTPQVEIQISTDTQYF. The DNA of the CDR3 is TGTGCCAGCAGTACCCCTCAGGTCGAAATACAAATTAGCACAGATACGCAGTATTTT.

The V and J genes are TRBV5-1 and TRBJ1-1; unclear D gene. V lost 2 bases to trimming and J lost 0 bases, with 11 bases between them. The CDR3 sequence is 15 residues long. CDR1 and CDR2 from the germline V gene are SGHRS and YFSETQ. The CDR3 here is CASSFWLLLNTEAFF. CDR3 sequence (DNA): TGCGCCAGCAGCTTTTGGTTACTATTGAACACTGAAGCTTTCTTT.

CDR3 DNA sequence: TGTGCCAGCAGTGAAATCGCCGGACTGGGAGGGGAGTACTTC. Translation: CASSEIAGLGGEYF. The rearrangement links TRBV25-1 to TRBJ2-7; 7 positions agree with TRBD2. This CDR3 has 14 residues. CDR1 and CDR2 (germline): MGHDK, SYGVNS. J was trimmed by 11 bases and V by 2 bases; bases with no gene match: 12.

The chain combines TRBV2 with TRBJ1-2; D unclear. Deletions cut 3 bases from V and 1 base from J, with 9 bases between. The CDR3 totals 14 residues. Germline-derived CDR1 and CDR2 are SNHLY and FYNNEI. CDR3 protein: CASSDRENNYGYTF. CDR3 bases: TGTGCCAGCAGTGATCGAGAAAATAACTATGGCTACACCTTC.